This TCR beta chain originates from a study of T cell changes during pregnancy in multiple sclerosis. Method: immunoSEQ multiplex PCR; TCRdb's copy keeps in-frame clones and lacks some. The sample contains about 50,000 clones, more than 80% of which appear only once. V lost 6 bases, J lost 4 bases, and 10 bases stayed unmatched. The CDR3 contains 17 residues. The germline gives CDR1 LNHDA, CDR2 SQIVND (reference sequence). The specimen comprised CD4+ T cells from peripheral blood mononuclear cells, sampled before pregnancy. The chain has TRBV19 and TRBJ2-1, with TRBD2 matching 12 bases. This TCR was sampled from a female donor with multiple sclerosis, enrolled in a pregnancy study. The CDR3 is CASRDLSGTSGYNEQFF. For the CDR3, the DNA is TGTGCCAGTAGGGACCTCTCCGGGACTAGCGGGTACAATGAGCAGTTCTTC. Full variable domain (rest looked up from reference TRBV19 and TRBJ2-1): DGGITQSPKYLFRKEGQNVTLSCEQNLNHDAMYWYRQDPGQGLRLIYYSQIVNDFQKGDIAEGYSVSREKKESFPLTVTSAQKNPTAFYLCASRDLSGTSGYNEQFFGPGTRLTVL.